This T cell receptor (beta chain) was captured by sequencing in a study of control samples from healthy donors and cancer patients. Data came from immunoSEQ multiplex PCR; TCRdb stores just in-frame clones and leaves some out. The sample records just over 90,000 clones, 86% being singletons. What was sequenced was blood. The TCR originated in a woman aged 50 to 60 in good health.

The CDR3 DNA sequence: TGTGCCAGCAGCAAAACCGGGACCTTAATACAAGGCACTGAAGCTTTCTTT. Amino acid sequence: CASSKTGTLIQGTEAFF. The chain uses TRBV5-6 and TRBJ1-1; D is perhaps TRBD1 (5 bases). The CDR3 runs 17 residues. The germline V gene has CDR1 SGHDT and CDR2 YYEEEE. Trimming pared 4 bases from V and 4 bases from J, leaving 23 bases between.